This is a list of T cell receptor beta chains from one sample in a study of PD-1 blockade in classical Hodgkin lymphoma. Data came from immunoSEQ multiplex PCR; TCRdb stores just in-frame clones and leaves some out. The profile shows just over 35,000 clones, approximately 70% of them singletons. The sequences come from peripheral blood mononuclear cells (PBMCs), collected before the second cycle of nivolumab. The receptors derive from a human donor with classical Hodgkin lymphoma. CDR3s include the opening cysteine and the closing phenylalanine or tryptophan. The D gene is left open where the match is weak. The listing skips clone size in some rows; elsewhere it reads once, few, many or a size class.

>.|TRBD1|TRBJ1-6|TRBV30
CAWSAGTGISPLHF
TGTGCCTGGAGTGCCGGGACAGGGATTTCACCCCTCCACTTT
>.|.|TRBJ2-3|TRBV7-2
CASSFQRSTTDTQYF
TGTGCCAGCAGCTTTCAGCGGAGCACCACAGATACGCAGTATTTT
>.|.|TRBJ2-5|TRBV20-1
CSARKQETQYF
TGCAGTGCGCGAAAACAAGAGACCCAGTACTTC
>.|TRBD1|TRBJ2-5|TRBV19
CASSIGTGLQETQYF
TGTGCCAGTAGTATAGGGACAGGTCTCCAAGAGACCCAGTACTTC
>.|TRBD2|TRBJ2-7|TRBV10-3
CAISESASGSYEQYF
TGTGCCATCAGTGAGTCTGCTAGCGGGAGCTACGAGCAGTACTTC
>.|.|TRBJ1-5|TRBV2
CASSQGDNQPQHF
TGTGCCAGCTCCCAGGGAGACAATCAGCCCCAGCATTTT
>.|.|TRBJ2-7|TRBV7-6
CASSFSIRTDRKYSQQYF
TGTGCCAGCAGCTTTTCAATCCGGACTGACAGAAAATACTCACAGCAGTACTTC
>.|TRBD1|TRBJ1-2|TRBV30
CAQDTGANYGYTF
TGTGCCCAAGACACAGGGGCTAACTATGGCTACACCTTC
>.|TRBD1|TRBJ1-2|TRBV10-3
CAISDRQGLDYGYTF
TGTGCCATCAGTGATCGACAGGGTTTGGACTATGGCTACACCTTC
>.|.|TRBJ1-1|TRBV6-5
CASSYFSGGRTEAFF
TGTGCCAGCAGTTACTTTTCGGGGGGCCGCACTGAAGCTTTCTTT
>.|.|TRBJ1-6|TRBV5-1
CASSQTASSPLHF
TGCGCCAGCAGCCAAACGGCTAGCTCACCCCTCCACTTT
>few|.|TRBJ1-2|TRBV5-1
CASSLNGRAGGYTF
TGCGCCAGCAGCTTAAACGGCAGGGCAGGTGGCTACACCTTC
>few|.|TRBJ2-1|TRBV27
CASSRAGSYNEQFF
TGTGCCAGCAGTAGGGCTGGTAGTTACAATGAGCAGTTCTTC
>few|TRBD1|TRBJ1-2|TRBV27
CASSRVGQGYGYTF
TGTGCCAGCAGTCGCGTCGGACAGGGTTATGGCTACACCTTC
>.|TRBD1|TRBJ2-7|TRBV4-2
CASSQDWGQGYEQYF
TGTGCCAGCAGCCAAGATTGGGGACAGGGCTACGAGCAGTACTTC
>few|TRBD1|TRBJ1-2|TRBV28
CASSSPGQGNYGYTF
TGTGCCAGCAGTTCACCGGGACAGGGAAACTATGGCTACACCTTC
>.|.|TRBJ1-2|TRBV5-3
CARSLLNQDSDGYTF
TGTGCCAGAAGCTTGCTTAATCAGGACTCTGATGGCTACACCTTC
>.|.|TRBJ2-7|TRBV18
CASSPVSAGHKLYEQYF
TGTGCCAGCTCACCAGTGTCTGCGGGACATAAACTCTACGAGCAGTACTTC
>.|.|TRBJ2-3|TRBV7-3
CASSKGTSTDTQYF
TGTGCCAGCAGCAAGGGGACTAGCACAGATACGCAGTATTTT
>.|TRBD1|TRBJ1-2|TRBV18
CASSPDRTYGYTF
TGTGCCAGCTCACCGGACAGGACCTATGGCTACACCTTC
>.|.|TRBJ1-2|TRBV28
CASTSTGPNYGYTF
TGTGCCAGCACTTCTACAGGGCCCAACTATGGCTACACCTTC
>few|.|TRBJ1-2|TRBV25-1
CASSEGYYGYTF
TGTGCCAGCAGTGAGGGGTACTATGGCTACACCTTC
>.|.|TRBJ1-2|TRBV28
CASSLWQGDNYGYTF
TGTGCCAGCAGTTTGTGGCAGGGTGATAACTATGGCTACACCTTC
>.|TRBD2|TRBJ2-7|TRBV27
CASSFFAGGLGQYF
TGTGCCAGCAGTTTTTTTGCGGGAGGGCTCGGGCAGTACTTC
>.|.|TRBJ1-3|TRBV6-6
CASSRALTSGNTIYF
TGTGCCAGCAGCAGGGCGCTAACCTCTGGAAACACCATATATTTT
>.|.|TRBJ1-6|TRBV6-1
CASSRSFTLHF
TGTGCCAGCAGCCGGAGTTTCACCCTCCACTTT
>.|TRBD1|TRBJ1-3|TRBV5-5
CASSLGDSTNFGNTIYF
TGTGCCAGCAGCTTGGGGGACAGTACCAACTTTGGAAACACCATATATTTT
>.|.|TRBJ1-2|TRBV9
CASEGVLYGYTF
TGTGCCAGCGAAGGTGTTTTATATGGCTACACCTTC
>.|.|TRBJ2-2|TRBV9
CASSGLGTLHGELFF
TGTGCCAGCAGCGGCTTGGGGACACTCCACGGGGAGCTGTTTTTT
>.|.|TRBJ2-1|TRBV25-1
CASSEPQRNEQFF
TGTGCCAGCAGTGAACCTCAGCGCAATGAGCAGTTCTTC
>.|.|TRBJ1-2|TRBV27
CASSNPGAHGYTF
TGTGCCAGCAGTAATCCGGGGGCCCATGGCTACACCTTC
>.|TRBD1|TRBJ2-5|TRBV4-1
CASSRTGDTDQETQYF
TGCGCCAGCAGCCGGACAGGGGATACTGACCAAGAGACCCAGTACTTC
>.|.|TRBJ2-7|TRBV5-7
CASSLTEVIAYEQYF
TGTGCCAGCAGCTTAACTGAAGTCATAGCCTACGAGCAGTACTTC
>.|.|TRBJ2-7|TRBV28
CASSQLTPNKHEQYF
TGTGCCAGCAGCCAACTTACCCCGAATAAACACGAGCAGTACTTC
>.|.|TRBJ1-1|TRBV4-3
CASSRLDSSEAFF
TGCGCCAGCAGCCGGCTGGACAGTAGTGAAGCTTTCTTT
>.|.|TRBJ2-1|TRBV5-1
CASSPRTTDNEQFF
TGCGCCAGCAGCCCCCGGACTACCGACAATGAGCAGTTCTTC
>.|TRBD1|TRBJ1-6|TRBV9
CASSPGTGEPPLHF
TGTGCCAGCAGCCCCGGGACAGGGGAGCCACCCCTCCACTTT
>.|.|TRBJ1-6|TRBV27
CASSFRQLYSPLHF
TGTGCCAGCAGTTTTAGACAGCTATATTCACCCCTCCACTTT
>.|.|TRBJ1-2|TRBV10-3
CATGGQNYGYTF
TGTGCCACTGGTGGACAGAACTATGGCTACACCTTC
>.|.|TRBJ2-1|TRBV7-6
CASSFGSRGAYNEQFF
TGTGCCAGCAGCTTTGGTAGCAGGGGGGCATACAATGAGCAGTTCTTC
>.|.|TRBJ2-2|TRBV7-8
CASRVQTNTGELFF
TGTGCCAGCAGGGTCCAGACGAACACCGGGGAGCTGTTTTTT
>once|.|TRBJ2-7|TRBV4-2
CASSQDPFPGGSSYEQYF
TGTGCCAGCAGCCAAGATCCATTCCCCGGTGGGAGCTCCTACGAGCAGTACTTC
>once|TRBD2|TRBJ2-7|TRBV10-3
CAISPGLAGAGAYEQYF
TGTGCCATCAGTCCGGGACTAGCGGGAGCGGGTGCCTACGAGCAGTACTTC
>.|.|TRBJ1-1|TRBV12-1
CASSAYRDPRGCTEAFF
TGTGCCAGCAGCGCATACAGGGATCCGCGGGGATGCACTGAAGCTTTCTTT
>.|.|TRBJ1-3|TRBV5-1
CASSLGALFSGNTIYF
TGCGCCAGCAGCTTGGGGGCTCTCTTTTCTGGAAACACCATATATTTT